This passage covers 23 T cell receptor beta chains from one sample sequenced in a study of control samples from healthy donors and cancer patients. Assay used: immunoSEQ multiplex PCR; TCRdb lists only in-frame clones, some missing. Of 95,000 to 150,000 clones listed, about 87% are singletons. Sequenced material: blood. The receptor source for this set is a man in his forties in good health.

This chain joins TRBV12-3 or TRBV12-4 and TRBJ2-1; D is unresolved. Trimming shortened V by 5 bases and J by 11 bases, and 10 bases separated the two germline ends. CDR3 length: 11 residues. The DNA for the CDR3 is TGTGCCAGCAGTCCCGATAGAAAGCAGTTCTTC. Amino acid sequence: CASSPDRKQFF.

The chain joins TRBV5-1 to TRBJ1-5; 11 bases fit TRBD1. The germline V gene encodes CDR1 SGHRS and CDR2 YFSETQ. Trimming at V came to 0 bases and at J to 0 bases, leaving 5 bases not matched to a gene. The CDR3 runs 18 residues. CDR3 DNA sequence: TGCGCCAGCAGCTTGGCGGACAGGGGGCCTTATAGCAATCAGCCCCAGCATTTT. It encodes CASSLADRGPYSNQPQHF.

V is TRBV28 and J is TRBJ1-1; D gene unclear. V shed 5 bases and J shed 5 bases, with 12 bases lying between them. This CDR3 is built from 13 residues. Germline values: CDR1 MDHEN, CDR2 SYDVKM. The CDR3 region is CASSVVGYTEAFF. CDR3 DNA sequence: TGTGCCAGCAGTGTAGTGGGGTATACTGAAGCTTTCTTT.

V is TRBV4-3 and J is TRBJ1-5, with 9 bases that match TRBD1. V was pared by 0 bases and J by 4 bases, with 10 bases of the junction left unmatched. CDR3 length: 18 amino acids. Germline V gene sequence: CDR1 LGHNA, CDR2 YSLEER. The DNA for the CDR3 is TGCGCCAGCAGCCAAGACCTGGACAGGGGTCGCGGAAATCAGCCCCAGCATTTT. Translating gives CASSQDLDRGRGNQPQHF.

In nucleotides, the CDR3 is TGCGCCAGCAGCCTCACCGTGACAGGGACGAACTATGGCTACACCTTC. It is translated as CASSLTVTGTNYGYTF. The V and J genes are TRBV4-1 and TRBJ1-2; the match to TRBD1 covers 7 bases. The CDR3 consists of 16 residues. The J segment lost 2 bases and the V segment lost 4 bases, leaving 10 bases of the junction unmatched. Germline V lookup: CDR1 MGHRA, CDR2 YSYEKL.

This sequence joins TRBV5-4 and TRBJ2-6, with no clear D. There are 15 residues in the CDR3. Between the trimmed V and J ends, which lost 4 bases and 1 base, there was a span of 9 bases. Looked up from germline, CDR1 is SGHNT and CDR2 is YYREEE (reference sequence). The CDR3 loop reads CASSRLISGANVLTF. The CDR3 DNA reads TGTGCCAGCAGCCGCCTGATTTCTGGGGCCAACGTCCTGACTTTC.

The gene calls are TRBV11-3 and TRBJ1-3; unclear D gene. The germline V and J ends were trimmed by 5 bases and 8 bases, with 13 bases remaining between them. Germline lookup yields CDR1 SGHNT and CDR2 YENEEA. This CDR3 is built from 13 residues. CDR3 DNA sequence: TGTGCCAGCAGCCGGTACAGAGAGGACACCATATATTTT. Translated, it gives CASSRYREDTIYF.

The J gene is TRBJ2-1, the V gene TRBV3-1 (or the pseudogene TRBV3-2), with 9 bases matching TRBD2. V lost 0 bases and J lost 4; bases outside the gene matches: 4. Germline lookup yields CDR1 LGHDT and CDR2 YNNKEL (reference sequence). The CDR3 loop spans 16 amino acids. The CDR3 bases are TGTGCCAGCAGCCAAGATGGCCTAGCGGGGTACAATGAGCAGTTCTTC. Translating gives CASSQDGLAGYNEQFF.

The CDR3 sequence is CASSHRPGFEQYF. The CDR3 nucleotides are TGCGCCAGCAGCCACAGGCCCGGTTTCGAGCAGTACTTC. The J gene is TRBJ2-7, the V gene TRBV4-3; D not resolved. Deletions cut 3 bases from V and 6 bases from J, with 12 bases between. CDR3 size: 13 residues. Germline CDR1 is LGHNA and CDR2 is YSLEER.

This clone has just one count. The rearrangement links TRBV28 to TRBJ1-2; D gene unclear. Germline V lookup: CDR1 MDHEN, CDR2 SYDVKM. This CDR3 contains 14 residues. The ends were cut back, 4 bases at V and 4 bases at J, with 13 bases in the middle. The CDR3 loop is CASSSPSTPYGYTF. The CDR3 DNA reads as TGTGCCAGCAGTTCCCCGAGTACCCCCTATGGCTACACCTTC.

This chain connects TRBV9 to TRBJ1-1; tentatively, D is TRBD1 (6 bases). The CDR3 totals 15 residues. Germline loops: CDR1 SGDLS, CDR2 YYNGEE. Trimming cost V 3 bases and J 0 bases, with 12 bases left between them. The CDR3 reads CASSERGSMNTEAFF. The CDR3 nucleotides are TGTGCCAGCAGCGAGAGGGGGTCGATGAACACTGAAGCTTTCTTT.

The chain has TRBV7-9 and TRBJ2-1, with D hard to call. The CDR3 loop spans 11 amino acids. V shed 4 bases and J shed 10 bases, with 8 bases lying between them. Germline CDR1 reads SEHNR; CDR2 reads FQNEAQ (reference sequence). The CDR3 nucleotides read TGTGCCAGCAGCTGGGATGGGGAGCAGTTCTTC. Translated, it gives CASSWDGEQFF.

The chain joins TRBV7-3 to TRBJ1-1; maybe TRBD1 (5 bases). Trimming took off 3 bases at V and 5 bases at J, with 13 bases between the two ends. This CDR3 comprises 14 residues. Germline loops: CDR1 SGHTA, CDR2 FQGTGA. In DNA, the CDR3 is TGTGCCAGCAGCTTCTCAGGGTCGGAGACTGAAGCTTTCTTT. It encodes CASSFSGSETEAFF.

The chain is built from TRBV4-1 and TRBJ1-3, with D perhaps matching TRBD1 (5 bases). Looked up from germline, CDR1 is MGHRA and CDR2 is YSYEKL. The V and J ends lost 3 bases and 0 bases respectively, with 9 bases between them. CDR3 size: 15 residues. CDR3 sequence: CASSQPTASGNTIYF. DNA of the CDR3: TGCGCCAGCAGCCAGCCGACAGCCTCTGGAAACACCATATATTTT.

This chain connects TRBV5-8 to TRBJ2-1, with D possibly matching TRBD1 (6 bases). The V end lost 1 base, the J end lost 8 bases, and 13 bases lay between the germline ends. There are 14 residues in the CDR3. Germline V gives CDR1 SGHTS, CDR2 YDEGEE. The CDR3 bases are TGTGCCAGCAGCTTGCGGTGGGGGCGCGATGAGCAGTTCTTC. This encodes CASSLRWGRDEQFF.

The V gene is TRBV3-1 (or the pseudogene TRBV3-2), the J gene TRBJ1-1; a possible D gene is TRBD1 (6 bases). CDR3 length: 15 residues. Germline V gene sequence: CDR1 LGHDT, CDR2 YNNKEL (reference sequence). The V gene lost 5 bases and the J gene lost 2 bases, with 15 bases spanning the gap. The CDR3 spells CASSYKQGLNTEAFF. CDR3 DNA sequence: TGTGCCAGCAGCTATAAACAGGGCCTAAACACTGAAGCTTTCTTT.

The chain couples TRBV27 to TRBJ1-6; TRBD1 is a possible D gene (5 bases). The V gene lost 2 bases and the J gene lost 9 bases, with 20 bases spanning the gap. The CDR3 length is 17 residues. Germline assignment: CDR1 MNHEY and CDR2 SMNVEV (reference sequence). Written as DNA, the CDR3 is TGTGCCAGCAGTTTACTACCATCATTGGGGCGCGGTTCACCCCTCCACTTT. Its translation: CASSLLPSLGRGSPLHF.

The V call is TRBV2, the J call TRBJ1-2; 7 bases are shared with TRBD1. Germline V gene lookup returns CDR1 SNHLY and CDR2 FYNNEI. This CDR3 has 15 residues. The ends lost 7 bases at V and 7 bases at J; junction bases unmatched: 15. The CDR3 loop is CASISVTTGNRGYTF. CDR3 DNA: TGTGCCAGCATTAGTGTGACGACAGGGAATCGTGGCTACACCTTC.

This clone was seen more than once but under ten times. This sequence joins TRBV4-3 and TRBJ1-6; D is uncertain. Germline V gene data show CDR1 as LGHNA and CDR2 as YSLEER. This CDR3 is 15 amino acids long. V dropped 4 bases and J dropped 9 bases, with 16 bases sitting between them. The CDR3 DNA is TGCGCCAGCAGCCCTAAGCGCTTCGGAGGTTCACCCCTCCACTTT. Translating gives CASSPKRFGGSPLHF.

Only one count was recorded for this clone. The chain employs TRBV7-9 and TRBJ2-2; unclear D gene. The CDR3 has 17 amino acids. Between the trimmed V and J ends, which lost 5 bases and 1 base, there was a span of 17 bases. Germline loops: CDR1 SEHNR, CDR2 FQNEAQ (reference sequence). The CDR3 coding sequence is TGTGCCAGCAGCCTCATTGGGCTGACATTGAACACCGGGGAGCTGTTTTTT. Protein sequence: CASSLIGLTLNTGELFF.

The rearrangement joins TRBV28 to TRBJ2-7; the D is unclear. From germline, CDR1 is MDHEN and CDR2 SYDVKM. This CDR3 contains 15 residues. Trimming shortened V by 5 bases and J by 0 bases, and 14 bases separated the two germline ends. CDR3 DNA: TGTGCCAGCAGTCCCCCTGGGGTGAGCTCCTACGAGCAGTACTTC. Amino acids: CASSPPGVSSYEQYF.

The rearrangement joins TRBV5-6 to TRBJ2-2; TRBD1 matches at 7 bases. The CDR3 has 17 amino acids. Trimming took 7 bases from V and 8 from J; bases not matched to a gene: 20. Germline CDR1 and CDR2: SGHDT and YYEEEE. CDR3 protein: CASAQRPWAGGRGELFF. The CDR3 coding sequence is TGTGCCAGCGCCCAACGACCGTGGGCAGGGGGTAGGGGGGAGCTGTTTTTT.

This sequence joins TRBV9 and TRBJ2-7, with D perhaps TRBD1 or TRBD2 (5 bases each). Trimming stripped 3 bases from V and 1 base from J, with 11 bases between. The CDR3 covers 14 residues. Germline V gene lookup returns CDR1 SGDLS and CDR2 YYNGEE. The CDR3, as DNA: TGTGCCAGCAGCGCCCGGGACCGATCCTACGAGCAGTACTTC. Protein: CASSARDRSYEQYF. The full variable domain, with the rest looked up from reference TRBV9 and TRBJ2-7, is DSGVTQTPKHLITATGQRVTLRCSPRSGDLSVYWYQQSLDQGLQFLIQYYNGEERAKGNILERFSAQQFPDLHSELNLSSLELGDSALYFCASSARDRSYEQYFGPGTRLTVT.